The clone carrying this T cell receptor (beta chain) was recorded many times. Its target is not known. These data are taken from a study of regulatory T cells in long-lasting Graves disease. Broader study findings: Persistent cases of Graves' showed reduced TCR diversity relative to newly diagnosed patients.

CDR3 length: 13 residues. V was trimmed by 7 bases and J by 1 base, leaving 8 bases between them. Per germline, CDR1 MDHEN and CDR2 SYDVKM. Both iRepertoire HTBI primers and Arm-PCR of CDR3 regions were used to build the TCR beta libraries. Original processing methods: Samples collectively showed around 56 TRBV and approximately 15 TRBJ segments. TCRdb reprocessed the multiplex PCR reads with MiXCR, giving one entry per CDR3 protein. These V and J calls originate from TCRdb's pipeline instead of the authors' own analysis. The sample lists around 480,000 distinct CDR3 sequences, 16% occurring once. Time point noted: newly diagnosed GD, antithyroid drugs for less than 3 months. RNA from PBMCs was the source of the TCR library. These same records also appear under a second study, on T cells in Graves' hyperthyroidism and ophthalmopathy. That report notes: Clinical symptoms, serum thyroxine and TRAb, thyroid ultrasound and orbital computed tomography were used for the diagnoses.

The sample here was peripheral blood mononuclear cells (PBMCs), taken at new diagnosis, from a patient treated with antithyroid drugs. The rearrangement uses TRBV28 and TRBJ1-5; D is unclear. The receptor comes from a man aged 35 to 55 with Graves disease. CDR3 amino acids: CASTPGSNQPQHF. The CDR3 nucleotides are TGTGCCAGCACCCCGGGGAGCAATCAGCCCCAGCATTTT. Looking up the rest from reference TRBV28 and TRBJ1-5 gives the full variable domain: DVKVTQSSRYLVKRTGEKVFLECVQDMDHENMFWYRQDPGLGLRLIYFSYDVKMKEKGDIPEGYSVSREKKERFSLILESASTNQTSMYLCASTPGSNQPQHFGDGTRLSIL.